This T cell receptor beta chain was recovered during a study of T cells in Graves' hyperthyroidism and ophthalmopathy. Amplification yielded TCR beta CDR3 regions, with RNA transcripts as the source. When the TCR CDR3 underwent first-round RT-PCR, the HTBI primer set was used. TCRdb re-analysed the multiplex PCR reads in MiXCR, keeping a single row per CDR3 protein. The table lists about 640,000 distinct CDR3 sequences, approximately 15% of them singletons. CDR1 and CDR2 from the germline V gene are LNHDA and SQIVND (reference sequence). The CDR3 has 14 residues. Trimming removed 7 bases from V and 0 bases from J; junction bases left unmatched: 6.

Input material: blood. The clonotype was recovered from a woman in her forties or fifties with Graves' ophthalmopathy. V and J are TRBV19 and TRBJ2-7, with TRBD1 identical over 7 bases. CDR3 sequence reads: CASKPRGFSYEQYF. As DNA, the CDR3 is TGTGCCAGTAAACCCAGGGGGTTCTCCTACGAGCAGTACTTC. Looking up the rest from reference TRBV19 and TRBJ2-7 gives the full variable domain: DGGITQSPKYLFRKEGQNVTLSCEQNLNHDAMYWYRQDPGQGLRLIYYSQIVNDFQKGDIAEGYSVSREKKESFPLTVTSAQKNPTAFYLCASKPRGFSYEQYFGPGTRLTVT.